This T cell receptor beta chain was recovered during a study of cytomegalovirus exposure and HLA in healthy donors. Broader study findings: The study reported that TCR beta sequences accurately predicted HLA-A and HLA-B alleles in most subjects.

The PCR ran on 60 Vbeta and 13 Jbeta primers. Clones were read by immunoSEQ multiplex PCR, and TCRdb kept only the in-frame ones, dropping some. Among around 91,000 clones listed, roughly 78% were seen once. On this clone itself: As yet, its antigen is unknown.

The CDR3 covers 14 residues. With 3 bases removed from V and 2 bases from J, the gap between germline ends came to 10 bases. The germline V gene encodes CDR1 MDHEN and CDR2 SYDVKM. Sequences were obtained from PBMCs. This TCR was sampled from a male donor in good health and CMV-seropositive. The V gene is TRBV28, the J gene TRBJ2-5; D unclear. CDR3 nucleotides: TGTGCCAGCAGTTTCGTGGGCTGGCAAGAGACCCAGTACTTC. Its translation is CASSFVGWQETQYF.